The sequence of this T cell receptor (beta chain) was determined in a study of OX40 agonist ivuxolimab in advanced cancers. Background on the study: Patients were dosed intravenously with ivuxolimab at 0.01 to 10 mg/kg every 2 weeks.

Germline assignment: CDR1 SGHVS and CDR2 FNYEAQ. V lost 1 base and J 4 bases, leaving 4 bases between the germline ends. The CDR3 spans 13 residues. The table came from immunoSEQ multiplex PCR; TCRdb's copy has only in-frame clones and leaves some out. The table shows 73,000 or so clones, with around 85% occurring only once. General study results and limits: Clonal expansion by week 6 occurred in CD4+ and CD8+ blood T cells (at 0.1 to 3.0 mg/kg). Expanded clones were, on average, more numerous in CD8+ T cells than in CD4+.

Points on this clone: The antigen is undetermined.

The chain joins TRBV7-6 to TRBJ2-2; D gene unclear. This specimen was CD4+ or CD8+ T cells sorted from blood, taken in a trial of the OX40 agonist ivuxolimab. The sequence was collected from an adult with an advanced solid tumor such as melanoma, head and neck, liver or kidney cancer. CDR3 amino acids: CASSLGGTGELFF. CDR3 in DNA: TGTGCCAGCAGCTTAGGAGGCACCGGGGAGCTGTTTTTT.